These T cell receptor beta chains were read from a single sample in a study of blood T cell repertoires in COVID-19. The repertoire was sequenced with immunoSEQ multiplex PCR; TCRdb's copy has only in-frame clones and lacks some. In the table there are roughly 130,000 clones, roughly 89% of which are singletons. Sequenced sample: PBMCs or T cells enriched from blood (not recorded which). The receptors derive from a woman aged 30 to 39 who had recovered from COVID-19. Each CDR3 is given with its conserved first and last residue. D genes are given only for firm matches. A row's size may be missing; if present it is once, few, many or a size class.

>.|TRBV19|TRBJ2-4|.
TGTGCCAGTAGCCGCGACTACGGAAACATTCAGTACTTC
CASSRDYGNIQYF
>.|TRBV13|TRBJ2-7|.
TGTGCCAGCAGCTTGACAGCCCCCTACGAGCAGTACTTC
CASSLTAPYEQYF
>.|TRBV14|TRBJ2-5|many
TGTGCCAGCAGCCAAGGGGTTGACAGGTCTCAGTACTTC
CASSQGVDRSQYF
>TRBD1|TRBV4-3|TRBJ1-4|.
TGCGCCAGCAGCCAATCCCCCCCAGACAGGGCGAATGAAAAACTGTTTTTT
CASSQSPPDRANEKLFF
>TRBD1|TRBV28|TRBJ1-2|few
TGTGCCAGCAGCGGGGGACAGGGGGCGCAGGAGGGATTCTATGGCTACACCTTC
CASSGGQGAQEGFYGYTF
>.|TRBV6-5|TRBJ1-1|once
TGTGCCAGCAACAAAAGGACAGCCCTGAACACTGAAGCTTTCTTT
CASNKRTALNTEAFF
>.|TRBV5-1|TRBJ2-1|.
TGCGCCAGCAGCTTGCCCGGTTACAATGAGCAGTTCTTC
CASSLPGYNEQFF
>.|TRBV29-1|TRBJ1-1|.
TGCAGCGTTGTCAGTGGGGGGGGCGTTAACACTGAAGCTTTCTTT
CSVVSGGGVNTEAFF
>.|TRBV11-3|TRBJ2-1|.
TGTGCCAGCAGCCACCGGGGAAATGAGCAGTTCTTC
CASSHRGNEQFF
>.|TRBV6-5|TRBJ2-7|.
TGTGCCAGCCGCTCCTACGAGCAGTACTTC
CASRSYEQYF
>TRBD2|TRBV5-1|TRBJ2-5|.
TGCGCCAGCAGCTCGCTCAGCGGGAGAGGGGAGACCCAGTACTTC
CASSSLSGRGETQYF
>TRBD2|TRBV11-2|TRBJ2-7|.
TGTGCCAGCAGCTTAGGAGTAGCGGGAGGCGTCTACGAGCAGTACTTC
CASSLGVAGGVYEQYF
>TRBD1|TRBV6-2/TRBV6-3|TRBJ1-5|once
TGTGCCAGCAGTTACTCGCCAGGGGGGTATAGCAATCAGCCCCAGCATTTT
CASSYSPGGYSNQPQHF
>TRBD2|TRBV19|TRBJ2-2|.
TGTGCCAGTAGTATCGGAGGGACTAGCGCCGGGGAGCTGTTTTTT
CASSIGGTSAGELFF
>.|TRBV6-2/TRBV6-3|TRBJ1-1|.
TGTGCCAGCAGTTACAATCAGGGGAACACTGAAGCTTTCTTT
CASSYNQGNTEAFF
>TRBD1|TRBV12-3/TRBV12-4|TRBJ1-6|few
TGTGCCAGCTGGGGACAGCCCGGTTCACCCCTCCACTTT
CASWGQPGSPLHF
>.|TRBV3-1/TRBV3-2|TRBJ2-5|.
TGTGCCAGCAGCCGCCGGCGGCTAGGGGCTAAAGGGGAGACCCAGTACTTC
CASSRRRLGAKGETQYF
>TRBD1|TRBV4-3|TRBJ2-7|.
TGCGCCAGCAGCGACAGGGGGTTGGGCGAGCAGTACTTC
CASSDRGLGEQYF
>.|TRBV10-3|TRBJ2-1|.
TGTGCCATCAGCGGGAACAACCAGCGGGAGCAGTTCTTC
CAISGNNQREQFF
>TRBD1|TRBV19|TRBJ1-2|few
TGTGCCAGTAGTCGGACAGGAACTAACTATGGCTACACCTTC
CASSRTGTNYGYTF
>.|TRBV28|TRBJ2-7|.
TGTGCCAGCAGTACCCCATCCGCACAGTCCTACGAGCAGTACTTC
CASSTPSAQSYEQYF
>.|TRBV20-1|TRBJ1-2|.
TGCAGTGCTAATGACATAGCTAACTATGGCTACACCTTC
CSANDIANYGYTF
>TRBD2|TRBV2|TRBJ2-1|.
TGTGCCAGCAGTGTTAGACTAGCGGGGTACAATGAGCAGTTCTTC
CASSVRLAGYNEQFF
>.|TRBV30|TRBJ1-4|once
TGTGCCTGGAGCCAAACTAATGAAAAACTGTTTTTT
CAWSQTNEKLFF
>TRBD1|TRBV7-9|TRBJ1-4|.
TGTGCCAGCAGCGTCACAGGGGAGGTGGATGAAAAACTGTTTTTT
CASSVTGEVDEKLFF
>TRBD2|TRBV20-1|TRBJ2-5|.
TGCAGTGCTAGTGGCAGCGGGAGGGCCGGAGAGACCCAGTACTTC
CSASGSGRAGETQYF
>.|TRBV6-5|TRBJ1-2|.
TGTGCCAGCAGTCCCGGGGGGTTAACTAACTATGGCTACACCTTC
CASSPGGLTNYGYTF
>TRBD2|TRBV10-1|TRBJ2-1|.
TGCGCCAGCAGTGAGTATGGGGGACTAGCCTACAATGAGCAGTTCTTC
CASSEYGGLAYNEQFF
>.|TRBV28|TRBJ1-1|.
TGTGCCAGCAGTTTACCTATCATGGGAGAACTGAACACTGAAGCTTTCTTT
CASSLPIMGELNTEAFF
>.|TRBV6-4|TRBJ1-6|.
TGTGCCAGCAGGGGAGGAACCCCTAATTCACCCCTCCACTTT
CASRGGTPNSPLHF
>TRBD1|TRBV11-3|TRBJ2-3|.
TGTGCCAGCAGCTTAGCTGGACAGGGGGCGGGCACAGATACGCAGTATTTT
CASSLAGQGAGTDTQYF
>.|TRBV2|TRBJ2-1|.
TGTGCCAGCAGTGAGAGCGCCGAACCCTACAATGAGCAGTTCTTC
CASSESAEPYNEQFF
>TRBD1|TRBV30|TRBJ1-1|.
TGTGCCTGGGAAGAGGGGGACCGGGACAGGAACACTGAAGCTTTCTTT
CAWEEGDRDRNTEAFF
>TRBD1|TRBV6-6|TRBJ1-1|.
TGTGCCAGCAGTTCCTTCCAGGGGGCCTGGACTGAAGCTTTCTTT
CASSSFQGAWTEAFF
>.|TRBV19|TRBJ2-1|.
TGTGCCAGTATAGGCTCCTGGGGAGGTGAGCAGTTCTTC
CASIGSWGGEQFF
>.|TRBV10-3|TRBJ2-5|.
TGTGCCATCAGCCAGGCAGAGACCCAGTACTTC
CAISQAETQYF
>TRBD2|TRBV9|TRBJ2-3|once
TGTGCCAGCAGCAGAGGGGTCCTAGCGGGGACCACAGATACGCAGTATTTT
CASSRGVLAGTTDTQYF
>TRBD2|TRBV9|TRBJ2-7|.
TGTGCCAGCAGCGATCTGTTCTGGACTAGCGGCTTCTACGAGCAGTACTTC
CASSDLFWTSGFYEQYF
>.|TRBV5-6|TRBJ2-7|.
TGTGCCAGCAGCTTGGTGCGGGGCTACGAGCAGTACTTC
CASSLVRGYEQYF
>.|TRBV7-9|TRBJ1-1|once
TGTGCCAGCAGCTTACTGGAGGACACTGAAGCTTTCTTT
CASSLLEDTEAFF
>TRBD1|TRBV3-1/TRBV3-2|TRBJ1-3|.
TGTGCCAGCAGCGGGACAGGGCAGAGAAACACCATATATTTT
CASSGTGQRNTIYF
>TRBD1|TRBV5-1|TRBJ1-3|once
TGCGCCAGCAGCTCCTGGACAGGGTACGGAAACACCATATATTTT
CASSSWTGYGNTIYF
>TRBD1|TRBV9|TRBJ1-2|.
TGTGCCAGCAGCGTACGACAGGGCTATGGCTACACCTTC
CASSVRQGYGYTF
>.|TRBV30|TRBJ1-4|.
TGTGCCTGGAAAAGGGCAGGGGTAGGGGGTGAAAAACTGTTTTTT
CAWKRAGVGGEKLFF
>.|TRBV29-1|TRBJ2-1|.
TGCAGTTACAACAGGGCCGGGGATGAGCAGTTCTTC
CSYNRAGDEQFF
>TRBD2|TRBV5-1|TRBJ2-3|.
TGCGCCAGCAGCTTGGCCCGGGGGAATAGCGGGAGACCGAAGACAGATACGCAGTATTTT
CASSLARGNSGRPKTDTQYF
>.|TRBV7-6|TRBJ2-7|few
TGTGCCAGCAGCTTAGGGGGAGTCGGTCCCGAGCAGTACTTC
CASSLGGVGPEQYF
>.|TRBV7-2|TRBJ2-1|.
TGTGCCAGCAGCATCCCTCCGGGAACCTACAATGAGCAGTTCTTC
CASSIPPGTYNEQFF
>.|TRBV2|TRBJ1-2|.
TGTGCCAGCAGTGAAGCGCGGTCCGGCCGAGGAAACTATGGCTACACCTTC
CASSEARSGRGNYGYTF
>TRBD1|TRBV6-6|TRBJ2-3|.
TGTGCCAGCAGTCAAATACCGACAGGGGGCGAGATGGATACGCAGTATTTT
CASSQIPTGGEMDTQYF
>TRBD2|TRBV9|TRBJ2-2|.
TGTGCCAGCAGCCCTTGGACTAGCGGGAGTTATCGGTCCAGGGAGCTGTTTTTT
CASSPWTSGSYRSRELFF
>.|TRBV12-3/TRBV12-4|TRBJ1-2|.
TGTGCCAGCAGTTTGGCCCCTCTGGGCTACACCTTC
CASSLAPLGYTF
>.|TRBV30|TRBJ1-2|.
TGTGCCTGGAGACCCGGTCAGGACTATGGCTACACCTTC
CAWRPGQDYGYTF
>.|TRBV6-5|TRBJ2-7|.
TGTGCCAGCATGGCTAGGCGCACCGAGCAGTACTTC
CASMARRTEQYF
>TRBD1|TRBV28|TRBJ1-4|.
TGTGCCAGCAGTTCTATTACAGGGGGCGTTGAAAAACTGTTTTTT
CASSSITGGVEKLFF